This paragraph covers one TCR beta chain sequence. The antigen this receptor binds is unknown. No per-base quality is available; no much larger clone lies one base away. RNA was extracted with the RNeasy kit and roughly 0.45 to 1 ug was reverse transcribed using random hexamers. TCR beta CDR3 regions were amplified with the immunoSEQ multiplex PCR assay covering 54 Vbeta and 13 Jbeta segments. To correct PCR amplification bias, a synthetic template baseline was used for both primer optimization and computational correction. The paper's data handling went like this. Reads were assigned to V, D and J genes according to IMGT and analyzed in immunoSEQ Analyzer, with only productive sequences retained. Clonality was computed as one minus Shannon entropy normalized by log2 of the number of productive unique sequences. For each patient and control, public and private clones were evaluated within the 100 most prevalent clones. A clone was defined as Susac-specific if it was absent from the healthy and MS cohorts, from 1052 published viral clones and from other ImmuneACCESS disease sequences. TCRdb handled the public reads itself, with Q25 trimming in fastp and clone calling in MiXCR, and kept productive beta chains. CDR3 protein duplicates are merged, each entry listing the most common genes and DNA. These V and J calls are TCRdb output, not the study's own analysis. The sample table lists some 450,000 distinct CDR3 sequences, around 85% of them with a count of one. The top ten clonotypes cover approximately 0.12% of the sample.

Trimming accounts for 1 base at V and 6 bases at J, while the number of junction bases matched to no gene is 7. The germline V gene sets CDR1 to MNHNS and CDR2 to SASEGT. Including cysteine and phenylalanine, the CDR3 has 15 amino acids. Just the 45-base CDR3 DNA is kept, in frame starting at base 1. The entry originates in a study of CD8 T cells in Susac syndrome (dated by TCRdb to between 2018 and 2021). General notes on the study: Repertoire sequencing was used to test whether CD8+ T cell activation and differentiation in Susac syndrome was antigen driven. Clonality of the CD8+ T cell repertoire was compared between more than 10 healthy donors, approximately 14 Susac syndrome patients and roughly 16 multiple sclerosis patients. What the work shows at the level of the full study, not this receptor alone: The TCR sequencing and HLA analysis was acknowledged to have included a relatively small number of individuals.

Peripheral blood CD8+ and CD4+ T cells from healthy donors, Susac syndrome patients and multiple sclerosis patients were profiled using high-throughput TCR beta sequencing. Multiple sclerosis controls were treatment-naive patients with stable or active relapsing-remitting disease fulfilling revised McDonald criteria. Bulk CD8+ and CD4+ T cells were purified by magnetic negative isolation, while CD8+ TEMRA cells were enriched using FACS. Blood was drawn into EDTA tubes, processed within 24 hours, and PBMCs were isolated by density gradient centrifugation. PBMCs destined for TCR sequencing were cryopreserved in liquid nitrogen and later thawed in a 37 °C water bath. The sorted or isolated CD4+, CD8+ and CD8+ TEMRA cells had a purity of 90% or higher.

The source of this sequence is a human donor with multiple sclerosis. The V and J genes are TRBV6-1 and TRBJ2-3; 7 junctional bases match TRBD1. The sample comprised CD8+ T cells from PBMCs. CDR3 region: CASSEGDSPRDTQYF. The nucleotide sequence is given as TGTGCCAGCAGTGAAGGGGACAGCCCGCGCGATACGCAGTATTTT.